These 3 T cell receptor beta chains share one sample of origin, sequenced in a study of response to subunit inactivated influenza vaccine. TCRdb reprocessed the RT-PCR reads via MiXCR and lists one record per CDR3 protein. The data contain roughly 540,000 distinct CDR3 sequences, 20% to 25% of them singletons. The data were also submitted as part of a second study, on T cells expressing NK-cell markers. That paper adds: For TCR beta, cDNA was produced by 5'RACE template switching with UMIs.

Specimen: CD4+ T cells sorted from PBMCs, collected 11 to 12 days after vaccination. The receptors here all came from a man aged 50 or older who received an inactivated influenza vaccine.

The chain joins TRBV30 to TRBJ2-1, with unresolved D. The CDR3 has 16 amino acids. Trimming took 1 base from V and 0 from J, leaving 13 bases between them. CDR1 is GTSNPN, CDR2 SVGIG, per germline (reference sequence). The CDR3 is CAWSARRRSSYNEQFF. The CDR3 nucleotides read TGTGCCTGGAGTGCCCGACGGAGAAGCTCCTACAATGAGCAGTTCTTC.

This clonotype has a handful of counts. The V call is TRBV5-1, the J call TRBJ2-2; weak D call: TRBD1 (5 bases). The CDR3 is made up of 16 amino acids. CDR1 is SGHRS, CDR2 YFSETQ, per germline. Trimming removed 4 bases from V and 0 bases from J, with 13 bases in between. The CDR3 spells CASSPTVGPNTGELFF. Written as DNA, the CDR3 is TGCGCCAGCAGCCCCACGGTGGGGCCGAACACCGGGGAGCTGTTTTTT.

This clonotype was picked up a small number of times. CDR3 loop: CASRGGQGSNEQFF. The CDR3 bases are TGTGCCAGCAGAGGGGGACAGGGTAGCAATGAGCAGTTCTTC. The V and J genes are TRBV14 and TRBJ2-1; 9 bases are a match to TRBD1. Germline loops: CDR1 SGHDN, CDR2 FVKESK. V shed 6 bases, J shed 6 bases, and the junction held 6 bases outside the gene matches. This CDR3 has 14 amino acids.